This TCR beta chain was recorded in a study of early T cells in non-severe SARS-CoV-2 infection. At the level of the study: Unsorted whole blood bulk RNA was sequenced, with unpaired chains.

Study-wide results and limits: Matching against VDJdb likely underestimated virus-specific expansions, favoring anti-spike CD8.

This clonotype was picked up a small number of times. Its cognate antigen is unknown. There are 15 residues in the CDR3. Germline CDR1 reads DFQATT; CDR2 reads SNEGSKA (reference sequence). The J segment lost 6 bases and the V segment lost 7 bases, leaving 14 bases of the junction unmatched. Individual cDNA molecules carried attached unique molecular identifiers. Using its own MiXCR run on the 5' RACE reads, TCRdb lists one record per CDR3 protein. The sample lists 60,000 or so distinct CDR3 sequences, roughly an eighth occurring once. Sequenced: whole blood. The chain joins TRBV20-1 to TRBJ2-3; 9 nucleotides agree with TRBD2. The TCR was taken from an adult who was a healthcare worker with PCR-confirmed SARS-CoV-2 infection or an uninfected control (not recorded which). CDR3 amino acids: CSVLLAGNPPDTQYF. The CDR3 bases are TGCAGTGTTCTACTAGCGGGCAACCCTCCCGATACGCAGTATTTT.